These T cell receptor beta chains were read from a single sample in a study of cytomegalovirus exposure and HLA in healthy donors. Profiling relied on immunoSEQ multiplex PCR, and the TCRdb table lists in-frame clones only, not all of them. The sample spans about 200,000 clones; the ten largest clones claim 0.74%. The sample consisted of PBMCs. These receptors all stem from a boy aged 5-17 years in good health and CMV-seronegative. The CDR3 runs from the conserved cysteine through the conserved F or W. The D gene is left open where the match is weak.

D gene | J gene | V gene | CDR3 DNA | CDR3 protein
TRBD2 | TRBJ2-2 | TRBV23-1 | TGCGCCAGCAGTCAATCAACCGGGACTAGAAACACCGGGGAGCTGTTTTTT | CASSQSTGTRNTGELFF
- | TRBJ1-1 | TRBV4-3 | TGCGCCAGCAGCCCGGGACACGGGAACACTGAAGCTTTCTTT | CASSPGHGNTEAFF
- | TRBJ2-2 | TRBV4-1 | TGCGCCAGCAGCCAAGAGATGCGGGGCCGCACCGGGGAGCTGTTTTTT | CASSQEMRGRTGELFF
- | TRBJ1-1 | TRBV6-6 | TGTGCCAGCAGTTACTCGTTAGAGGCGGCTTTCTTT | CASSYSLEAAFF
- | TRBJ1-1 | TRBV29-1 | TGCAGCGTTGAAGATGACATGAACACTGAAGCTTTCTTT | CSVEDDMNTEAFF
TRBD2 | TRBJ2-3 | TRBV19 | TGTGCCAGTAGTATAGGTAGGAGACTAGCGGGGGGAACTAAAACAGATACGCAGTATTTT | CASSIGRRLAGGTKTDTQYF
TRBD1 | TRBJ2-1 | TRBV6-5 | TGTGCCAGCAGTTACTCCCGGGACAGGGATGAGCAGTTCTTC | CASSYSRDRDEQFF
- | TRBJ1-2 | TRBV9 | TGTGCCAGCAGCGTAGCTCGAGGGAGTGCCTATGGCTACACCTTC | CASSVARGSAYGYTF
- | TRBJ2-5 | TRBV5-1 | TGCGCCCTTCCTCACAGGGGGGGGGAGACCCAGTACTTC | CALPHRGGETQYF
- | TRBJ1-1 | TRBV2 | TGTGCCAGCAGTGAAGCCAGGTCAAAAGAAGCTTTCTTT | CASSEARSKEAFF
- | TRBJ1-5 | TRBV4-1 | TGCGCCACCGGCACAGGGTTCAGTCAGCCCCAGCATTTT | CATGTGFSQPQHF
TRBD2 | TRBJ2-5 | TRBV11-2 | TGTGCCAGCAGCGGGCTGGGTCTAGCGGGGGGAGGAGAGACCCAGTACTTC | CASSGLGLAGGGETQYF
- | TRBJ1-5 | TRBV19 | TGTGCCACCAATCAGGGGAATCAGCCCCAGCATTTT | CATNQGNQPQHF
- | TRBJ2-1 | TRBV6-4 | TGTGCCAGCAGTGGAACCCTAGGGGGTTATGAGCAGTTCTTC | CASSGTLGGYEQFF
- | TRBJ1-1 | TRBV6-4 | TGTGCCAGCAGTAGACAGCCGGGGAACACTGAAGCTTTCTTT | CASSRQPGNTEAFF
- | TRBJ1-2 | TRBV13 | TGTGCCAGCAGCCCCCAGGTCGGGAAGGGCTATGGCTACACCTTC | CASSPQVGKGYGYTF
TRBD2 | TRBJ2-5 | TRBV5-1 | TGCGCCAGCAGCTCCCCGGGACTAGCGGGGAGGGGGGAGACCCAGTACTTC | CASSSPGLAGRGETQYF
TRBD2 | TRBJ2-2 | TRBV5-1 | TGCGCCAGCAGCTATAGCGGGGGGGCCGGGGAGCTGTTTTTT | CASSYSGGAGELFF